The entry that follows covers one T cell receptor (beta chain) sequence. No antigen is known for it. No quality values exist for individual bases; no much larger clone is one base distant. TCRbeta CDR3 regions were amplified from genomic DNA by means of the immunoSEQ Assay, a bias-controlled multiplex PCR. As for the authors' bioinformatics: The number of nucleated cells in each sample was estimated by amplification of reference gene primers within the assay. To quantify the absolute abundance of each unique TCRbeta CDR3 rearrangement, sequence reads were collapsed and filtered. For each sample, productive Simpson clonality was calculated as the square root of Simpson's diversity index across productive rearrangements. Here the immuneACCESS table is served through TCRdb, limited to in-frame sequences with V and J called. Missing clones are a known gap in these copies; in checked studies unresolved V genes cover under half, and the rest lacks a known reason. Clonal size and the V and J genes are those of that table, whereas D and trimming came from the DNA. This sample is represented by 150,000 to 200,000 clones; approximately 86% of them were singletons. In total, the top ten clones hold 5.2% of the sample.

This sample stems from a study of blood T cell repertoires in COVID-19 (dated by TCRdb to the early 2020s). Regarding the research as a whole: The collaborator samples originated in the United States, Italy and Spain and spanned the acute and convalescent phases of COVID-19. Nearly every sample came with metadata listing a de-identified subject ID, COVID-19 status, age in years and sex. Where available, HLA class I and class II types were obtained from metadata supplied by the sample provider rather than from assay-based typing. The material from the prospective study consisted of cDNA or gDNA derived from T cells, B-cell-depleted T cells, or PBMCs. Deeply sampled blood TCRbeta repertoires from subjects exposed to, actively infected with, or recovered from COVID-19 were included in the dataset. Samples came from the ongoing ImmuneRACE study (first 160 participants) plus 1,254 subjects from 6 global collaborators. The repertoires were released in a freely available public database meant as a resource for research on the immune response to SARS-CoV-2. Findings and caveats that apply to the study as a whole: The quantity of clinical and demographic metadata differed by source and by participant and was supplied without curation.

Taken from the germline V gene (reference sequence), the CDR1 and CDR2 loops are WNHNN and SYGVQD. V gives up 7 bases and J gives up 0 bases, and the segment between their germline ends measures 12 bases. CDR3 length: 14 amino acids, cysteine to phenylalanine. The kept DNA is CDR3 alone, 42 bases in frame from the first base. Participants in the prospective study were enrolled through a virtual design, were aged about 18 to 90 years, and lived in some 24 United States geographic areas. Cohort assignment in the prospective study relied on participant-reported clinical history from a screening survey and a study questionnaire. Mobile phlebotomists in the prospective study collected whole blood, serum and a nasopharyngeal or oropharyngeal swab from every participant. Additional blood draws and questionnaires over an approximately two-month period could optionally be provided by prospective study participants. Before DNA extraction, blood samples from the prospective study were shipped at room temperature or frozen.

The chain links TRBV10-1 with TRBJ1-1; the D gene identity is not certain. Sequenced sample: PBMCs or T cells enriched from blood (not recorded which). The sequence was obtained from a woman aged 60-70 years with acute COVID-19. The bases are TGCGCCAGCAAAGCCGACTTGATGAACACTGAAGCTTTCTTT. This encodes CASKADLMNTEAFF.